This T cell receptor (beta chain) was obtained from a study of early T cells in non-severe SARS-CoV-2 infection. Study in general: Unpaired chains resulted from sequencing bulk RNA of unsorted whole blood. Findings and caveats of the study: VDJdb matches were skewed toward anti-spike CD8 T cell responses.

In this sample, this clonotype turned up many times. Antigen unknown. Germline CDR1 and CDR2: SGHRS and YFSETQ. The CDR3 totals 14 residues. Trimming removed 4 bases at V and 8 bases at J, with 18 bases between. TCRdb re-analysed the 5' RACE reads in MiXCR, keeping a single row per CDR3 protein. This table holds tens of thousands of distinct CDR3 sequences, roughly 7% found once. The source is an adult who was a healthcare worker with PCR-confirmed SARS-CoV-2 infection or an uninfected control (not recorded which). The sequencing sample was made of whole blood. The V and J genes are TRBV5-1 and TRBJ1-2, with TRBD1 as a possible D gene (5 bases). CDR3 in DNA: TGCGCCAGCAGCCCCCGGGACCAAACGGGAGGCTACACCTTC. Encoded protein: CASSPRDQTGGYTF.